This TCR beta chain was documented in a study of response to subunit inactivated influenza vaccine. TCRdb re-called the RT-PCR reads through MiXCR, storing one row per CDR3 protein. The table lists a few hundred thousand distinct CDR3 sequences, approximately 15% of them singletons. This clonotype was seen more than once but under ten times. Germline assignment: CDR1 MNHNS and CDR2 SASEGT. Trimming cost V 6 bases and J 10 bases, with 19 bases left between them. The CDR3 has 14 residues. V and J are TRBV6-1 and TRBJ2-1; D uncertain. The sample consisted of PBMCs from blood, taken 11 to 12 days after vaccination. The sequence was collected from a man aged 45 to 65 who received an inactivated influenza vaccine. CDR3 nucleotides: TGTGCCAGCAGAACTACCCCCGGGCCCGAGGAGCAGTTCTTC. Its translation is CASRTTPGPEEQFF.